The 29 T cell receptor beta chains reported below all come from one sample, sequenced in a study of blood T cells in healthy people across ages. Then a second PCR, running about 6 to 11 cycles, was carried out with a sample-barcoded 5' primer and a J-beta primer mix. MiXCR was run by TCRdb on the 5' RACE reads, yielding one entry per CDR3 protein. The sample records some 940,000 distinct CDR3 sequences, roughly 29% being singletons. Separately, the same data were catalogued under a study of T cells of mothers and their children.

Sequenced sample: blood. Source of these receptors: a woman aged 40 to 49 in good health.

This clonotype was recorded many times. The V gene is TRBV12-3 or TRBV12-4, the J gene TRBJ2-7; D gene uncertain. The CDR3 sequence is 13 residues long. Trimming took off 4 bases at V and 5 bases at J, with 12 bases between the two ends. CDR3 in amino acids: CASSWGPSDEQYF. Here the CDR3 DNA reads TGTGCCAGCAGTTGGGGTCCTTCGGACGAGCAGTACTTC.

Of note for this clonotype: This may be a read error: a much more frequent sequence differs by one nucleotide. The chain joins TRBV20-1 to TRBJ1-6; D might be TRBD1 (6 bases). Germline assignment: CDR1 DFQATT and CDR2 SNEGSKA (reference sequence). The length of the CDR3 is 14 residues. In DNA, the CDR3 is TGCGGTGCTAGGATACAGGGCAGTAATTCACCCCTCCACTTT. Translating gives CGARIQGSNSPLHF.

Notes on this clonotype: One base away lies a much larger clone, so this may be a sequencing read error. This sequence joins TRBV20-1 and TRBJ1-4; TRBD1 matches at 10 bases. CDR3 size: 15 residues. The V gene's germline CDR1 is DFQATT and CDR2 SNEGSKA (reference sequence). The CDR3: CSAQPPGTGVEILFF. For the CDR3, the DNA is TGCAGTGCTCAGCCACCCGGGACAGGGGTTGAAATACTGTTTTTT.

There are many counts of this clonotype. The chain combines TRBV5-1 with TRBJ2-7; D ambiguous. The CDR3 contains 14 residues. Germline V gene sequence: CDR1 SGHRS, CDR2 YFSETQ. V was trimmed by 1 base and J by 5 bases, leaving 13 bases between them. The CDR3 loop is CASSLRPLENEQYF. CDR3 nucleotides: TGCGCCAGCAGCTTGCGTCCCCTGGAGAACGAGCAGTACTTC.

This rearrangement joins TRBV28 to TRBJ1-1; TRBD1 agrees at 9 bases. CDR1 MDHEN and CDR2 SYDVKM come from the germline V gene. The CDR3 is made up of 14 amino acids. V was clipped by 6 bases and J by 6 bases; unmatched bases: 8. CDR3 in amino acids: CASSYRGLRAEAFF. The CDR3 bases are TGTGCCAGCAGCTACAGGGGGCTTCGGGCTGAAGCTTTCTTT.

This chain links TRBV28 with TRBJ2-1; 9 nucleotides align to TRBD1. J lost 9 bases, V lost 3 bases, and 9 bases had no gene match. Germline CDR1 and CDR2: MDHEN and SYDVKM. CDR3 length: 15 amino acids. CDR3 sequence reads: CASSLGTGIDGEQFF. In nucleotides, the CDR3 is TGTGCCAGCAGTTTGGGGACAGGGATCGACGGTGAGCAGTTCTTC. Drawing the rest from reference TRBV28 and TRBJ2-1, the complete variable domain is DVKVTQSSRYLVKRTGEKVFLECVQDMDHENMFWYRQDPGLGLRLIYFSYDVKMKEKGDIPEGYSVSREKKERFSLILESASTNQTSMYLCASSLGTGIDGEQFFGPGTRLTVL.

The table lists this clonotype with a few counts. This chain links TRBV28 with TRBJ1-2, with TRBD1 as a possible D gene (5 bases). This CDR3 spans 17 amino acids. The V gene's germline CDR1 is MDHEN and CDR2 SYDVKM. V was cut by 2 bases and J by 3 bases, with 19 bases left in between. The CDR3 is CASSLGWGSGPDYGYTF. CDR3 bases: TGTGCCAGCAGTTTAGGGTGGGGGTCCGGGCCTGACTATGGCTACACCTTC.

In this sample, this clonotype turned up many times. One end of the junction does not line up with germline, which may come from a read error. The chain joins TRBV4-1 to TRBJ2-5; D is unresolved. The CDR3 covers 14 residues. Germline-derived CDR1 and CDR2 are MGHRA and YSYEKL. This CDR3 reads CAGSPPGLGETQYF. The DNA for the CDR3 is TGCGCCGGCAGCCCTCCCGGTCTTGGCGAGACCCAGTACTTC.

This clonotype was picked up one time. This chain links TRBV7-2 with TRBJ1-5; D remains ambiguous. The ends were cut back, 5 bases at V and 7 bases at J, with 15 bases in the middle. The CDR3 is made up of 14 amino acids. Germline assignment: CDR1 SGHTA and CDR2 FQGNSA. CDR3 coding DNA: TGTGCCAGCAGCCCGGGGAACCTTGGGCAGCCCCAGCATTTT. This codes for CASSPGNLGQPQHF. Looking up the rest from reference TRBV7-2 and TRBJ1-5 gives the full variable domain: GAGVSQSPSNKVTEKGKDVELRCDPISGHTALYWYRQSLGQGLEFLIYFQGNSAPDKSGLPSDRFSAERTGGSVSTLTIQRTQQEDSAVYLCASSPGNLGQPQHFGDGTRLSIL.

This clonotype was seen a few times. The V and J genes are TRBV11-2 and TRBJ1-2; maybe TRBD1 (6 bases). The CDR3 totals 12 residues. The germline V gene has CDR1 SGHAT and CDR2 FQNNGV. With 5 bases removed from V and 6 bases from J, the gap between germline ends came to 10 bases. The CDR3 nucleotides are TGTGCCAGCAGCCCCCGGACAGATGGCTACACCTTC. This encodes CASSPRTDGYTF.

V gene TRBV19 combines with J gene TRBJ1-4; D is perhaps TRBD1 (5 bases). Trimming pared 6 bases from V and 1 base from J, leaving 15 bases between. The CDR3 is 16 amino acids. Per the germline V gene, CDR1 is LNHDA and CDR2 is SQIVND (reference sequence). DNA for the CDR3: TGTGCCAGTAGCTGGGACGGGGGTGGAACTAATGAAAAACTGTTTTTT. Translation gives CASSWDGGGTNEKLFF.

This clonotype was recorded at least ten times. V gene TRBV12-3 or TRBV12-4 combines with J gene TRBJ2-7; D is possibly TRBD1 (6 bases). Trimming removed 1 base from V and 4 bases from J, with 8 bases in between. This CDR3 has 13 amino acids. CDR3 nucleotide sequence: TGTGCCAGCAGTTTAGTCCAGGGGTACGAGCAGTACTTC. Protein sequence: CASSLVQGYEQYF.

As concerns this clonotype: Relative to the germline gene, one junction end is altered; a read error may explain this. The chain couples TRBV27 to TRBJ2-3, with a possible D match to TRBD2 (7 bases). Looked up from germline, CDR1 is MNHEY and CDR2 is SMNVEV (reference sequence). This CDR3 contains 16 residues. The CDR3 sequence: CASSGLGGGQADTQDF. Written as DNA, the CDR3 is TGTGCCAGCAGCGGTTTGGGGGGGGGCCAAGCAGATACACAGGATTTT.

Remarks on this clonotype: A read error may explain this, as a much larger clone is one base away. This chain uses TRBV7-6 with TRBJ2-7; 7 nucleotides agree with TRBD2. Trimming took 8 bases from V and 6 from J; bases not matched to a gene: 7. CDR1 and CDR2 from the germline V gene are SGHVS and FNYEAQ. The CDR3 sequence is 12 residues long. CDR3 sequence reads: CASGSAGVEQYF. The CDR3 DNA reads as TGTGCCAGCGGCTCGGCGGGGGTCGAGCAGTACTTC.

The CDR3 sequence is CSVDPSREAYNEQFF. DNA of the CDR3: TGCAGCGTTGATCCGTCCCGGGAGGCCTACAATGAGCAGTTCTTC. The chain carries TRBV29-1 and TRBJ2-1; TRBD2 agrees at 7 bases. Germline lookup yields CDR1 SQVTM and CDR2 ANQGSEA. V shed 3 bases and J 2 bases; nucleotides not matched to a gene: 7. The CDR3 spans 15 residues.

The chain links TRBV7-2 to TRBJ2-7; D could derive from TRBD1 or TRBD2 (5 bases each). The CDR3 is made up of 13 amino acids. The V and J ends lost 7 bases and 5 bases respectively, with 15 bases between them. Germline V lookup: CDR1 SGHTA, CDR2 FQGNSA. The CDR3 DNA is TGTGCCAGCACCGAAGGGGACCCTAACGAGCAGTACTTC. Its translation is CASTEGDPNEQYF.

The V call is TRBV5-6, the J call TRBJ2-1; TRBD1 aligns across 7 bases. From germline, CDR1 is SGHDT and CDR2 YYEEEE. The length of the CDR3 is 16 residues. V lost 1 base to trimming and J lost 4 bases; unmatched junction nucleotides: 8. For the CDR3, the DNA is TGTGCCAGCAGCTTGTCGCCAGGGGGTCTTTACAATGAGCAGTTCTTC. It specifies CASSLSPGGLYNEQFF.

The chain links TRBV29-1 to TRBJ1-1; D is ambiguous. V was cut by 2 bases and J by 5 bases, with 9 bases left in between. There are 12 residues in the CDR3. Per germline, CDR1 SQVTM and CDR2 ANQGSEA. The CDR3 DNA sequence: TGCAGCGTTGAAAAGTGGGGTACTGAAGCTTTCTTT. It translates to CSVEKWGTEAFF.

This clonotype was observed a handful of times. V and J are TRBV27 and TRBJ2-5; possible D gene TRBD2, 5 bases. The DNA matches TRBJ2-7 better at its end, which makes the J call doubtful. Germline V gene data show CDR1 as MNHEY and CDR2 as SMNVEV (reference sequence). The length of the CDR3 is 16 residues. The CDR3 DNA reads TGTGCCAGCAGTTTAACCCCAACAGCGGCGATCTACGAGCAGTACTTC. Its translation: CASSLTPTAAIYEQYF.

This clonotype appeared once. J is TRBJ2-2 and V is TRBV4-1; tentative D call: TRBD2 (6 bases). Germline V CDR1 and CDR2: MGHRA, YSYEKL. V lost 4 bases, J lost 10 bases, and 16 bases lay in between. The CDR3 spans 14 residues. Here the CDR3 DNA reads TGCGCCAGCAGCCCTTCTAGCGCCGCGCTGGAGCTGTTTTTT. Its protein is CASSPSSAALELFF.

This clonotype showed up just a few times. This chain joins TRBV5-4 and TRBJ1-6; TRBD1 aligns across 10 bases. The CDR3 runs to 15 residues. Per the germline V gene, CDR1 is SGHNT and CDR2 is YYREEE (reference sequence). The junction had 6 bases not matched to a gene; V was cut back by 2 bases and J by 10 bases. CDR3 DNA: TGTGCCAGCAGCTTAGGGGACAGGGGTATCTCACCCCTCCACTTT. It yields the protein CASSLGDRGISPLHF.

The table lists this clonotype with many counts. The chain employs TRBV10-3 and TRBJ2-7, with 7 bases matching TRBD1. Germline CDR1 is ENHRY and CDR2 is SYGVKD. The junction had 3 bases not matched to a gene; V was cut back by 3 bases and J by 4 bases. The CDR3 is 13 residues long. The DNA of the CDR3 is TGTGCCATCAGTGAAGGCAGGGGGTACGAGCAGTACTTC. Its protein product is CAISEGRGYEQYF.

This clonotype was counted ten times or more. This sequence joins TRBV20-1 and TRBJ2-1, with D possibly being TRBD2 (7 bases). CDR1 is DFQATT, CDR2 SNEGSKA, per germline (reference sequence). CDR3 size: 14 residues. V shed 5 bases and J shed 9 bases, with 20 bases lying between them. CDR3 residues: CSAPRGEGLTEQFF. The CDR3 DNA follows: TGCAGTGCTCCTAGGGGGGAGGGGCTTACTGAGCAGTTCTTC.

This chain connects TRBV7-9 to TRBJ2-5; D unclear. Trimming took off 7 bases at V and 11 bases at J, with 20 bases between the two ends. The length of the CDR3 is 13 residues. The V gene's germline CDR1 is SEHNR and CDR2 FQNEAQ (reference sequence). DNA of the CDR3: TGTGCCAGCACCACCCGTTGGAACAATGAGCAGTACTTC. It encodes CASTTRWNNEQYF.

This rearrangement joins TRBV28 to TRBJ1-5; the D is unclear. The CDR3 runs 17 residues. Germline lookup yields CDR1 MDHEN and CDR2 SYDVKM. V was trimmed by 2 bases and J by 7 bases, leaving 21 bases between them. The CDR3 DNA is TGTGCCAGCAGTTTAGTAAGCTTAGGGCGGGTCGGGCAGCCCCAGCATTTT. It encodes CASSLVSLGRVGQPQHF.

This chain joins TRBV6-2 or TRBV6-3 and TRBJ1-5, with D uncertain. CDR1 is MNHEY and CDR2 is SVGEGT in the germline V gene. The CDR3 extends over 13 amino acids. Between the trimmed V and J ends, which lost 11 bases and 0 bases, there was a span of 11 bases. The DNA for the CDR3 is TGTGCCCCACGGGGAGTTAGCAATCAGCCCCAGCATTTT. This translates into CAPRGVSNQPQHF.

This chain links TRBV3-1 with TRBJ2-7; 9 nucleotides agree with TRBD2. Germline trimming cut 4 bases from V and 1 base from J; bases unmatched to any gene: 11. CDR1 is LGHDT, CDR2 YNNKEL, per germline (reference sequence). CDR3 length: 17 residues. This CDR3 reads CASSPYLSGGRSYEQYF. The CDR3 bases are TGTGCCAGCAGCCCCTATTTGAGCGGGGGGCGTTCCTACGAGCAGTACTTC.

The table lists this clonotype with many counts. The rearrangement links TRBV27 to TRBJ1-2; D is possibly TRBD1 (6 bases). The CDR3 is made up of 16 amino acids. Germline V lookup: CDR1 MNHEY, CDR2 SMNVEV (reference sequence). V dropped 0 bases and J dropped 6 bases, with 17 bases sitting between them. The chain's CDR3 is CASSLSSPRAGDGYTF. CDR3 nucleotide sequence: TGTGCCAGCAGTTTATCGAGCCCTCGGGCAGGGGATGGCTACACCTTC.

This clonotype was observed many times. The chain combines TRBV5-6 with TRBJ1-2; the D is unclear. The CDR3 totals 12 residues. The V gene's germline CDR1 is SGHDT and CDR2 YYEEEE. The V end was cut by 2 bases, the J end by 4 bases, with 6 bases between. CDR3 coding DNA: TGTGCCAGCAGCTTCTCAGTCTATGGCTACACCTTC. It codes for CASSFSVYGYTF.